The 10 T cell receptor beta chains below were found in one sample sequenced in a study of PD-L1 blockade in urothelial cancer. The data were produced by immunoSEQ multiplex PCR, yet TCRdb's version contains in-frame clones alone and is incomplete. This sample carries 35,000 to 45,000 clones, around four fifths of them seen once, and the ten largest clones take about 6.8%. Stated time point: pretreatment peripheral blood. The specimen was PBMCs, collected around atezolizumab (anti-PD-L1) treatment. The receptor set was obtained from a man in his fifties or sixties with urothelial cancer.

V is TRBV11-2 and J is TRBJ2-5; D possibly corresponds to TRBD1 (6 bases). CDR1 and CDR2 (germline): SGHAT, FQNNGV. V was trimmed by 2 bases and J by 3 bases, leaving 7 bases between them. This CDR3 spans 13 amino acids. The CDR3 region is CASSLNREETQYF. The DNA for the CDR3 is TGTGCCAGCAGCTTAAACAGGGAAGAGACCCAGTACTTC.

This chain links TRBV27 with TRBJ2-5; D is possibly TRBD1 (6 bases). The CDR3 extends over 17 amino acids. Trimming pared 5 bases from V and 7 bases from J, leaving 26 bases between. Per the germline V gene, CDR1 is MNHEY and CDR2 is SMNVEV (reference sequence). CDR3 nucleotide sequence: TGTGCCAGCAGTCCTAAACCGGGACACAACCCTACGGGGACCCAGTACTTC. Translated: CASSPKPGHNPTGTQYF.

This clone was seen a few times. This sequence joins TRBV28 and TRBJ1-5; tentatively, D is TRBD1 (5 bases). CDR3 length equals 17 residues. Trimming took off 4 bases at V and 4 bases at J, with 20 bases between the two ends. The germline V gene has CDR1 MDHEN and CDR2 SYDVKM. The CDR3 region is CASSSLDAGGGNQPQHF. The CDR3 DNA sequence: TGTGCCAGCAGTTCCCTAGATGCCGGGGGGGGGAATCAGCCCCAGCATTTT.

The chain has TRBV2 and TRBJ2-7; 7 positions match TRBD1. Germline-derived CDR1 and CDR2 are SNHLY and FYNNEI. The CDR3 runs 13 residues. V lost 6 bases, J lost 2 bases, and 4 bases stayed unmatched. The CDR3 is CASRSDRAYEQYF. In DNA form, the CDR3 reads TGTGCCAGCAGATCTGACAGGGCCTACGAGCAGTACTTC.

This chain connects TRBV6-1 to TRBJ2-7; D not certain. The germline V gene has CDR1 MNHNS and CDR2 SASEGT. The CDR3 sequence is 15 residues long. V was pared by 0 bases and J by 4 bases, with 13 bases between. CDR3 nucleotide sequence: TGTGCCAGCAGTGAAGCGCCTCCCCCCGGGTACGAGCAGTACTTC. Translating gives CASSEAPPPGYEQYF.

V is TRBV30 and J is TRBJ2-7; D is ambiguous. The V gene lost 0 bases and the J gene lost 2 bases, with 8 bases spanning the gap. Per the germline V gene, CDR1 is GTSNPN and CDR2 is SVGIG (reference sequence). The CDR3 extends over 13 amino acids. CDR3 sequence reads: CAWSVSVPYEQYF. The CDR3 bases are TGTGCCTGGAGTGTTTCCGTCCCCTACGAGCAGTACTTC.

The CDR3 loop is CASSFLGPTDTQYF. The CDR3 DNA reads TGCGCCAGCAGCTTCCTGGGGCCCACAGATACGCAGTATTTT. V gene TRBV5-1 combines with J gene TRBJ2-3; maybe TRBD1 (5 bases). Trimming pared 2 bases from V and 2 bases from J, leaving 9 bases between. The CDR3 extends over 14 amino acids. Looked up from germline, CDR1 is SGHRS and CDR2 is YFSETQ. The whole variable domain, filled in from reference TRBV5-1 and TRBJ2-3, reads KAGVTQTPRYLIKTRGQQVTLSCSPISGHRSVSWYQQTPGQGLQFLFEYFSETQRNKGNFPGRFSGRQFSNSRSEMNVSTLELGDSALYLCASSFLGPTDTQYFGPGTRLTVL.

This chain links TRBV28 with TRBJ2-1, with TRBD1 matching over 9 bases. Germline assignment: CDR1 MDHEN and CDR2 SYDVKM. The CDR3 is 15 residues long. V lost 5 bases to trimming and J lost 7 bases; unmatched junction nucleotides: 9. The CDR3 here is CASSPLGQGSNEQFF. The CDR3, as DNA: TGTGCCAGCAGTCCTCTGGGACAGGGATCAAATGAGCAGTTCTTC.

The chain has TRBV7-8 and TRBJ1-1, with no clear D. CDR3 length: 12 residues. Between the trimmed V and J ends, which lost 3 bases and 7 bases, there was a span of 9 bases. The germline V gene has CDR1 SGHVS and CDR2 FQNEAQ. CDR3 bases: TGTGCCAGCAGCTTCGCGGGAGGTGAAGCTTTCTTT. This translates into CASSFAGGEAFF.

The CDR3 bases are TGTGCCAGCAGCTCCGCTAGCTCCTACGAGCAGTACTTC. Protein sequence: CASSSASSYEQYF. The chain recombines TRBV7-2 with TRBJ2-7, with D unresolved. Per germline, CDR1 SGHTA and CDR2 FQGNSA. This CDR3 has 13 amino acids. Trimming shortened V by 4 bases and J by 0 bases, and 7 bases separated the two germline ends.